This is a list of T cell receptor beta chains from one sample in a study of T cell repertoires in aging, cancer and after chemotherapy. One entry per CDR3 protein results from TCRdb running MiXCR on the multiplex PCR reads. This sample carries a few thousand distinct CDR3 sequences, 22% of them seen once, and the ten largest clones take less than 30%. The sample comprised blood. Receptors originate from a human donor with a blood cancer. The CDR3 runs from the conserved cysteine through the conserved F or W. The order of the fields is D gene, clone size, J gene, V gene, CDR3 protein, CDR3 DNA. D genes are given only for firm matches. Where a row states a size, it is once, few, many or the class of an expanded clone; other rows omit it.

d_call: TRBD1; clone_size: -; j_call: TRBJ2-4; v_call: TRBV5-1; cdr3_aa: CASSFGGQGGAKNIQYF; cdr3_nt: TGCGCCAGCAGCTTTGGGGGACAGGGGGGAGCCAAAAACATTCAGTACTTC
d_call: -; clone_size: few; j_call: TRBJ2-3; v_call: TRBV7-2; cdr3_aa: CASSLLGGVVTQYF; cdr3_nt: TGTGCCAGCAGCTTATTGGGGGGCGTTGTTACGCAGTATTTT
d_call: -; clone_size: few; j_call: TRBJ1-6; v_call: TRBV12-3/TRBV12-4; cdr3_aa: CASSFSDSRRANSPLHF; cdr3_nt: TGTGCCAGCAGTTTTTCAGACTCGCGCAGGGCTAATTCACCCCTCCACTTT
d_call: TRBD2; clone_size: few; j_call: TRBJ2-5; v_call: TRBV7-9; cdr3_aa: CASSSHKGLAGATKETQYF; cdr3_nt: TGTGCCAGCAGCTCTCACAAGGGACTAGCGGGAGCTACTAAAGAGACCCAGTACTTC
d_call: TRBD2; clone_size: large; j_call: TRBJ2-2; v_call: TRBV19; cdr3_aa: CASSPSGANTGELFF; cdr3_nt: TGTGCCAGTAGTCCTAGCGGTGCGAACACCGGGGAGCTGTTTTTT
d_call: TRBD2; clone_size: -; j_call: TRBJ2-3; v_call: TRBV6-5; cdr3_aa: CASSESTSGGSISTDTQYF; cdr3_nt: TGTGCCAGCAGTGAATCGACTAGCGGGGGGTCCATTAGCACAGATACGCAGTATTTT
d_call: TRBD1; clone_size: -; j_call: TRBJ2-5; v_call: TRBV20-1; cdr3_aa: CSARTGQGGRETQYF; cdr3_nt: TGCAGTGCTAGAACCGGACAGGGTGGCAGGGAGACCCAGTACTTC
d_call: TRBD2; clone_size: medium-sized; j_call: TRBJ2-2; v_call: TRBV7-6; cdr3_aa: CASSLDPGGVTGELFF; cdr3_nt: TGTGCCAGCAGCTTAGATCCGGGAGGGGTCACCGGGGAGCTGTTTTTT
d_call: TRBD2; clone_size: -; j_call: TRBJ2-1; v_call: TRBV11-3; cdr3_aa: CASSSGTSGRYNEQFF; cdr3_nt: TGTGCCAGCAGCTCCGGGACTAGCGGGAGGTACAATGAGCAGTTCTTC
d_call: TRBD1; clone_size: -; j_call: TRBJ1-1; v_call: TRBV27; cdr3_aa: CASSPPPGTGTFAFF; cdr3_nt: TGTGCCAGCAGTCCTCCCCCCGGGACAGGGACATTCGCTTTCTTT
d_call: TRBD2; clone_size: few; j_call: TRBJ2-2; v_call: TRBV7-3; cdr3_aa: CASSLTGTRGAGELFF; cdr3_nt: TGTGCCAGCAGCTTAACAGGGACTAGGGGTGCCGGGGAGCTGTTTTTT
d_call: -; clone_size: medium-sized; j_call: TRBJ2-3; v_call: TRBV18; cdr3_aa: CASSPSKGSTDTQYF; cdr3_nt: TGTGCCAGCTCACCAAGTAAGGGAAGCACAGATACGCAGTATTTT
d_call: TRBD2; clone_size: -; j_call: TRBJ2-1; v_call: TRBV11-3; cdr3_aa: CASSSEASGRFPFF; cdr3_nt: TGTGCCAGCAGCTCAGAGGCTAGCGGGAGGTTCCCGTTCTTC
d_call: TRBD1; clone_size: -; j_call: TRBJ2-5; v_call: TRBV6-5; cdr3_aa: CASSANRGGQGQETQYF; cdr3_nt: TGTGCCAGCAGTGCCAATAGAGGTGGACAGGGCCAAGAGACCCAGTACTTC
d_call: TRBD2; clone_size: -; j_call: TRBJ2-3; v_call: TRBV6-5; cdr3_aa: CASRLATRTDTQYF; cdr3_nt: TGTGCCAGCAGACTAGCGACACGCACAGATACGCAGTATTTT
d_call: TRBD1; clone_size: medium-sized; j_call: TRBJ1-1; v_call: TRBV6-1; cdr3_aa: CASSGRGRMNTEAFF; cdr3_nt: TGTGCCAGCAGTGGGAGGGGGCGGATGAACACTGAAGCTTTCTTT
d_call: -; clone_size: -; j_call: TRBJ2-2; v_call: TRBV2; cdr3_aa: CASSSSGEWTGELFF; cdr3_nt: TGTGCCAGCAGTTCCTCCGGGGAGTGGACCGGGGAGCTGTTTTTT
d_call: TRBD1; clone_size: large; j_call: TRBJ2-5; v_call: TRBV6-5; cdr3_aa: CASSLGQYQETQYF; cdr3_nt: TGTGCCAGCAGTTTGGGACAGTATCAAGAGACCCAGTACTTC
d_call: TRBD1; clone_size: medium-sized; j_call: TRBJ2-5; v_call: TRBV19; cdr3_aa: CASRTDRASKTQYF; cdr3_nt: TGTGCCAGTAGGACGGACAGGGCATCGAAGACCCAGTACTTC
d_call: TRBD1; clone_size: medium-sized; j_call: TRBJ1-1; v_call: TRBV5-1; cdr3_aa: CASSIRTGEATEAFF; cdr3_nt: TGCGCCAGCAGCATCCGGACAGGGGAGGCGACTGAAGCTTTCTTT
d_call: -; clone_size: medium-sized; j_call: TRBJ2-3; v_call: TRBV18; cdr3_aa: CASSPPVHGHTDTQYF; cdr3_nt: TGTGCCAGCTCACCCCCGGTTCACGGTCACACAGATACGCAGTATTTT
d_call: -; clone_size: medium-sized; j_call: TRBJ2-7; v_call: TRBV20-1; cdr3_aa: CSVDGPTYEQYF; cdr3_nt: TGCAGTGTTGACGGACCTACCTACGAGCAGTACTTC
d_call: TRBD1; clone_size: medium-sized; j_call: TRBJ2-5; v_call: TRBV27; cdr3_aa: CASSFRGREETQYF; cdr3_nt: TGTGCCAGCAGTTTCAGGGGGCGCGAGGAGACCCAGTACTTC
d_call: -; clone_size: -; j_call: TRBJ1-1; v_call: TRBV12-3/TRBV12-4; cdr3_aa: CASRQVSAGAFF; cdr3_nt: TGTGCCAGCAGGCAGGTCAGCGCTGGAGCTTTCTTT
d_call: TRBD2; clone_size: medium-sized; j_call: TRBJ2-1; v_call: TRBV24-1; cdr3_aa: CATSDLTSSPSSSYNEQFF; cdr3_nt: TGTGCCACCAGTGACCTGACTAGCTCCCCCTCCAGCTCCTACAATGAGCAGTTCTTC
d_call: -; clone_size: medium-sized; j_call: TRBJ2-1; v_call: TRBV27; cdr3_aa: CASIRDNYNEQFF; cdr3_nt: TGTGCCAGCATTAGAGACAACTACAATGAGCAGTTCTTC
d_call: -; clone_size: -; j_call: TRBJ2-1; v_call: TRBV6-4; cdr3_aa: CASSDGSSDVNEQFF; cdr3_nt: TGTGCCAGCAGTGACGGGTCTAGCGATGTCAATGAGCAGTTCTTC
d_call: -; clone_size: -; j_call: TRBJ2-3; v_call: TRBV7-6; cdr3_aa: CASSTGGTDTQYF; cdr3_nt: TGTGCCAGCAGCACGGGGGGCACAGATACGCAGTATTTT
d_call: TRBD2; clone_size: medium-sized; j_call: TRBJ2-3; v_call: TRBV10-3; cdr3_aa: CAISEGSGNLADTQYF; cdr3_nt: TGTGCCATCAGTGAGGGTAGCGGGAACTTGGCAGATACGCAGTATTTT
d_call: TRBD1; clone_size: medium-sized; j_call: TRBJ2-7; v_call: TRBV10-2; cdr3_aa: CASNRGRNEQYF; cdr3_nt: TGCGCCAGCAACAGGGGGCGTAACGAGCAGTACTTC
d_call: -; clone_size: large; j_call: TRBJ2-5; v_call: TRBV6-5; cdr3_aa: CASRERETQYF; cdr3_nt: TGTGCCAGCAGAGAAAGGGAGACCCAGTACTTC
d_call: TRBD2; clone_size: large; j_call: TRBJ2-3; v_call: TRBV30; cdr3_aa: CAWSVGLAGLTDTQYF; cdr3_nt: TGTGCCTGGAGTGTAGGGTTAGCGGGGTTGACAGATACGCAGTATTTT
d_call: -; clone_size: medium-sized; j_call: TRBJ2-3; v_call: TRBV24-1; cdr3_aa: CATSDGTDTQYF; cdr3_nt: TGTGCCACCAGTGACGGCACAGATACGCAGTATTTT
d_call: TRBD2; clone_size: few; j_call: TRBJ2-2; v_call: TRBV7-2; cdr3_aa: CASSSHRWGTTDTGELFF; cdr3_nt: TGTGCCAGCAGCTCCCACAGGTGGGGGACTACTGACACCGGGGAGCTGTTTTTT
d_call: -; clone_size: large; j_call: TRBJ1-6; v_call: TRBV19; cdr3_aa: CASSIVSPYGSPLHF; cdr3_nt: TGTGCCAGTAGTATAGTGAGCCCTTATGGTTCACCCCTCCACTTT
d_call: TRBD2; clone_size: medium-sized; j_call: TRBJ2-3; v_call: TRBV5-4; cdr3_aa: CASSLPGLAGDTQYF; cdr3_nt: TGTGCCAGCAGCTTACCGGGACTAGCGGGGGATACGCAGTATTTT
d_call: -; clone_size: -; j_call: TRBJ2-5; v_call: TRBV7-9; cdr3_aa: CASSKAEGTFQETQYF; cdr3_nt: TGTGCCAGCAGCAAAGCGGAAGGGACATTTCAAGAGACCCAGTACTTC
d_call: TRBD1; clone_size: -; j_call: TRBJ1-3; v_call: TRBV5-1; cdr3_aa: CASRLTGDGNTIYF; cdr3_nt: TGCGCCAGCAGGTTGACAGGGGATGGAAACACCATATATTTT
d_call: -; clone_size: medium-sized; j_call: TRBJ2-1; v_call: TRBV11-2; cdr3_aa: CASSLVGPYNEQFF; cdr3_nt: TGTGCCAGCAGCTTAGTCGGTCCTTACAATGAGCAGTTCTTC
d_call: TRBD1; clone_size: medium-sized; j_call: TRBJ2-2; v_call: TRBV20-1; cdr3_aa: CSAGAGTGVTGELFF; cdr3_nt: TGCAGTGCCGGAGCCGGGACAGGGGTCACCGGGGAGCTGTTTTTT
d_call: TRBD1; clone_size: -; j_call: TRBJ2-7; v_call: TRBV5-1; cdr3_aa: CASSVGTERAYEQYF; cdr3_nt: TGCGCCAGCAGCGTTGGGACAGAACGAGCCTACGAGCAGTACTTC
d_call: -; clone_size: -; j_call: TRBJ1-6; v_call: TRBV11-2; cdr3_aa: CASSLVEGSSYNSPLHF; cdr3_nt: TGTGCCAGCAGCTTAGTAGAGGGCTCCTCCTATAATTCACCCCTCCACTTT